This TCR beta chain was captured in a study of control samples from healthy donors and cancer patients. Method: immunoSEQ multiplex PCR; TCRdb's copy keeps in-frame clones and lacks some. The table includes around 84,000 clones, about nine tenths detected once. The length of the CDR3 is 15 residues. Trimming at V came to 4 bases and at J to 0 bases, leaving 1 base not matched to a gene. Germline CDR1 MDHEN, CDR2 SYDVKM. The chain recombines TRBV28 with TRBJ1-3; 9 bases fit TRBD1. Sequencing was carried out using blood. The receptor's source is a man aged 25-45 years in good health. DNA for the CDR3: TGTGCCAGCAGTTCGACAGGGGGCTCTGGAAACACCATATATTTT. This codes for CASSSTGGSGNTIYF.